The T cell receptor (beta chain) under discussion was sequenced for a study of cytomegalovirus exposure and HLA in healthy donors. As for the study in general: There were about 85 million unique TCRs (from HLA-typed donors) in an early data release.

Germline V lookup: CDR1 SQVTM, CDR2 ANQGSEA. V was trimmed by 3 bases and J by 2 bases, leaving 15 bases between them. This CDR3 region has 15 residues. Primers: 60 Vbeta forward and 13 Jbeta reverse. The table came from immunoSEQ multiplex PCR; TCRdb's copy has only in-frame clones and leaves some out. The table shows nearly 100,000 clones, with about a tenth occurring only once. Findings of the study overall: Highly shared variants forming one cluster were likely a sequencing artifact.

Concerning this clone: The antigen remains undetermined.

The sequenced material came from PBMCs. This clonotype originated in a man aged 45-65 years in good health and CMV-seropositive. V and J are TRBV29-1 and TRBJ2-3; D possibly corresponds to TRBD2 (6 bases). Here the CDR3 DNA reads TGCAGCGTTGAGTCTCGGGAGCGGGCCACAGATACGCAGTATTTT. It yields the protein CSVESRERATDTQYF.